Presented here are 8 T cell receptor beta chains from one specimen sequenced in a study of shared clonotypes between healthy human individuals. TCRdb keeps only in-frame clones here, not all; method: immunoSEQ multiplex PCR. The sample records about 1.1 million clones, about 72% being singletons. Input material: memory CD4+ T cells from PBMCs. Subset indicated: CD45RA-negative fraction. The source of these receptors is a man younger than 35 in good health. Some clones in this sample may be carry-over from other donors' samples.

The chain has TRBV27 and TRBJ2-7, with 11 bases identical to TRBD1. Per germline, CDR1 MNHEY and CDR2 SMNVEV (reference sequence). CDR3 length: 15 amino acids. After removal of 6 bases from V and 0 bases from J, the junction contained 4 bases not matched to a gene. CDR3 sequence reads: CASRRDRGSSYEQYF. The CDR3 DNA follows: TGTGCCAGCAGGCGGGACAGGGGGTCCTCCTACGAGCAGTACTTC.

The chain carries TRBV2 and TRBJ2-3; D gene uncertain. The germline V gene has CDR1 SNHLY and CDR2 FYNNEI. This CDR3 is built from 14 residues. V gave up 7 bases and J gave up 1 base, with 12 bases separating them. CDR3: CASTSSSGTDTQYF. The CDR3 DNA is TGTGCCAGCACCTCGTCAAGCGGCACAGATACGCAGTATTTT. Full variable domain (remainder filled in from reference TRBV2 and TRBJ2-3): EPEVTQTPSHQVTQMGQEVILRCVPISNHLYFYWYRQILGQKVEFLVSFYNNEISEKSEIFDDQFSVERPDGSNFTLKIRSTKLEDSAMYFCASTSSSGTDTQYFGPGTRLTVL.

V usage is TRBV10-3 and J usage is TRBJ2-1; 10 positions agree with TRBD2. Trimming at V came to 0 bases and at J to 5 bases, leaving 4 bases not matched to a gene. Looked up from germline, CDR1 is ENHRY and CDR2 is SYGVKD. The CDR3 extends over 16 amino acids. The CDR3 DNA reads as TGTGCCATCAGTGAGTCACTCCTAGCGGGGGACAATGAGCAGTTCTTC. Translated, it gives CAISESLLAGDNEQFF.

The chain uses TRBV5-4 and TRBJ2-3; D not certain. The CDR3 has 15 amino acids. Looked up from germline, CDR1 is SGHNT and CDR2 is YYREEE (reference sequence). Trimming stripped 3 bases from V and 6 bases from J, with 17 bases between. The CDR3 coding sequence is TGTGCCAGCAGCTCCTCGGGTACCGCACAGGATACGCAGTATTTT. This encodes CASSSSGTAQDTQYF.

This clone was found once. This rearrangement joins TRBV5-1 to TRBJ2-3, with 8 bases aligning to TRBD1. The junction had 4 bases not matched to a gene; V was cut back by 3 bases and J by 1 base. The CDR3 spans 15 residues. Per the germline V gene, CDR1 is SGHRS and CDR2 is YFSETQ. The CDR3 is CASSSTGAGTDTQYF. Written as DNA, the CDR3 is TGCGCCAGCAGCTCGACAGGGGCGGGCACAGATACGCAGTATTTT.

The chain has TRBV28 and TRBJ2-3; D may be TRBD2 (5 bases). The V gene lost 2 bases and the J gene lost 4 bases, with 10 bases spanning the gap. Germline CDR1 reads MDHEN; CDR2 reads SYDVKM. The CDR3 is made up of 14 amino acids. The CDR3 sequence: CASSLNRGSDTQYF. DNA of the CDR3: TGTGCCAGCAGTTTAAACCGGGGTTCAGATACGCAGTATTTT.

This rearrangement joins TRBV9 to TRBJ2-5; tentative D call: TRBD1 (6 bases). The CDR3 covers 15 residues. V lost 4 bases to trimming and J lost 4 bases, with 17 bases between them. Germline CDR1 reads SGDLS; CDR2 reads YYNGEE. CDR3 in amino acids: CASSPSGALTETQYF. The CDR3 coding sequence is TGTGCCAGCAGCCCCTCAGGGGCCCTGACAGAGACCCAGTACTTC.

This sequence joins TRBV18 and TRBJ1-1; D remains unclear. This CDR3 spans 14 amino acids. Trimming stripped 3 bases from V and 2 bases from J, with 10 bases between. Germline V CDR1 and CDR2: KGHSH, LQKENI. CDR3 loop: CASSPGSPNTEAFF. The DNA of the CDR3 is TGTGCCAGCTCACCGGGCAGCCCTAACACTGAAGCTTTCTTT. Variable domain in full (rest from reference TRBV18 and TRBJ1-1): NAGVMQNPRHLVRRRGQEARLRCSPMKGHSHVYWYRQLPEEGLKFMVYLQKENIIDESGMPKERFSAEFPKEGPSILRIQQVVRGDSAAYFCASSPGSPNTEAFFGQGTRLTVV.